This T cell receptor beta chain stems from a study of T cells in localized non-small cell lung cancer. Clones were sequenced by immunoSEQ multiplex PCR, and TCRdb holds only the in-frame ones, with some missing. The data contain 70,000 to 85,000 clones, 84% of them singletons. This clone showed up just a few times. The CDR3 has 14 amino acids. The V segment lost 0 bases and the J segment 10 bases; nucleotides outside the gene matches: 6. CDR1 and CDR2 from the germline V gene are SGHNT and YENEEA. Sequences were derived from peripheral blood, sampled before any cancer treatment. This chain uses TRBV11-3 with TRBJ2-1, with 7 bases aligning to TRBD2. This sequence was found in a female donor over 55 with stage I lung adenocarcinoma. The CDR3 protein is CASSLDSSGTEQFF. The CDR3, as DNA: TGTGCCAGCAGCTTAGATTCTAGCGGAACGGAGCAGTTCTTC. Full variable domain (missing parts from reference TRBV11-3 and TRBJ2-1): EAGVVQSPRYKIIEKKQPVAFWCNPISGHNTLYWYLQNLGQGPELLIRYENEEAVDDSQLPKDRFSAERLKGVDSTLKIQPAELGDSAVYLCASSLDSSGTEQFFGPGTRLTVL.